These 7 T cell receptor beta chains originate from one sample sequenced in a study of CD8 T cells in Susac syndrome. RNA amounts of about 0.5 to 1 ug underwent reverse transcription with random hexamers. One entry per CDR3 protein results from TCRdb running MiXCR on the immunoSEQ multiplex PCR reads. In the table there are around 130,000 distinct CDR3 sequences, roughly 89% of which are singletons. Material: CD8+ T cells from PBMCs. The receptors derive from a human donor with multiple sclerosis.

The chain carries TRBV19 and TRBJ1-5, with a tentative D call TRBD1 (5 bases). V lost 3 bases to trimming and J lost 5 bases, with 11 bases between them. This CDR3 comprises 14 residues. The germline V gene encodes CDR1 LNHDA and CDR2 SQIVND (reference sequence). The CDR3 here is CASSMGTAYQPQHF. DNA of the CDR3: TGTGCCAGTAGTATGGGGACGGCATATCAGCCCCAGCATTTT.

This sequence joins TRBV12-3 or TRBV12-4 and TRBJ1-2; D is undetermined. V was trimmed by 2 bases and J by 2 bases, leaving 9 bases between them. CDR3 length equals 14 residues. The DNA for the CDR3 is TGTGCCAGCAGTTTAAAACTCCGGAACTATGGCTACACCTTC. Translating gives CASSLKLRNYGYTF.

This chain uses TRBV4-2 with TRBJ2-1, with D perhaps given as TRBD1 or TRBD2 (6 bases each). Germline V lookup: CDR1 LGHNA, CDR2 YNFKEQ. Trimming stripped 0 bases from V and 2 bases from J, with 8 bases between. This CDR3 is 15 amino acids long. The DNA for the CDR3 is TGTGCCAGCAGCCAAGACCGGGGGCCCTACAATGAGCAGTTCTTC. Translating gives CASSQDRGPYNEQFF.

This clonotype was detected once. The chain links TRBV7-9 to TRBJ2-3; D uncertain. This CDR3 contains 14 residues. Trimming left V 7 bases short and J 1 base short, with 12 bases between. The germline gives CDR1 SEHNR, CDR2 FQNEAQ (reference sequence). CDR3 sequence reads: CASNHPGGTDTQYF. DNA of the CDR3: TGTGCCAGCAACCACCCTGGGGGCACAGATACGCAGTATTTT.

This chain connects TRBV30 to TRBJ1-1; D is uncertain. Germline V lookup: CDR1 GTSNPN, CDR2 SVGIG (reference sequence). Trimming took off 4 bases at V and 5 bases at J, with 11 bases between the two ends. The CDR3 covers 12 residues. CDR3 residues: CAWNEGRTEAFF. The CDR3 DNA is TGTGCCTGGAACGAGGGTCGAACTGAAGCTTTCTTT. The full variable domain, completed using reference TRBV30 and TRBJ1-1, is SQTIHQWPATLVQPVGSPLSLECTVEGTSNPNLYWYRQAAGRGLQLLFYSVGIGQISSEVPQNLSASRPQDRQFILSSKKLLLSDSGFYLCAWNEGRTEAFFGQGTRLTVV.

This clonotype has only a few counts. As DNA, the CDR3 is TGTGCCAGCAGTTCGGGACTAGGCGACAATGAGCAGTTCTTC. Its protein product is CASSSGLGDNEQFF. The chain has TRBV7-2 and TRBJ2-1, with 8 bases identical to TRBD2. The CDR3 extends over 14 amino acids. V gave up 6 bases and J gave up 5 bases; unmatched junction bases: 6. Germline V gene data show CDR1 as SGHTA and CDR2 as FQGNSA. The variable domain in full, completed from reference TRBV7-2 and TRBJ2-1, reads GAGVSQSPSNKVTEKGKDVELRCDPISGHTALYWYRQSLGQGLEFLIYFQGNSAPDKSGLPSDRFSAERTGGSVSTLTIQRTQQEDSAVYLCASSSGLGDNEQFFGPGTRLTVL.

The chain is built from TRBV16 and TRBJ1-2; D might be TRBD1 (6 bases). Germline V gene data show CDR1 as KGHSY and CDR2 as FQNENV. Trimming shortened V by 4 bases and J by 6 bases, and 15 bases separated the two germline ends. The CDR3 covers 14 residues. The CDR3 loop reads CASSPHGGTNGYTF. CDR3 in DNA: TGTGCCAGCAGCCCCCACGGGGGGACAAATGGCTACACCTTC.